This T cell receptor (beta chain) was captured in a study of blood T cell repertoires in COVID-19. Looking at the study overall: Both acute and convalescent COVID-19 samples were obtained from the United States, Italy and Spain.

The junction had 8 bases not matched to a gene; V was cut back by 8 bases and J by 7 bases. Per germline, CDR1 SGHNT and CDR2 YYREEE (reference sequence). This CDR3 contains 14 residues. This clone was detected only a few times. Only in-frame clones appear in the TCRdb table, and some are missing; sequencing was by immunoSEQ multiplex PCR. The data show approximately 97,000 clones, around 80% seen once. The receptor was isolated from a man between 60 and 70 years old with active or convalescent COVID-19. The sample comprised peripheral blood. The chain is built from TRBV5-4 and TRBJ2-2, with 10 nucleotides matching TRBD2. CDR3 region: CASLLAGSGGELFF. The DNA for the CDR3 is TGTGCCAGTTTACTAGCGGGAAGCGGCGGGGAGCTGTTTTTT. Using reference TRBV5-4 and TRBJ2-2 for the parts outside the CDR3, the full variable domain is ETGVTQSPTHLIKTRGQQVTLRCSSQSGHNTVSWYQQALGQGPQFIFQYYREEENGRGNFPPRFSGLQFPNYSSELNVNALELDDSALYLCASLLAGSGGELFFGEGSRLTVL.